This T cell receptor (beta chain) was obtained from a study of OX40 agonist ivuxolimab in advanced cancers. Study-level results: With doses of 0.1 to 3.0 mg/kg, CD4+ and CD8+ blood T cells had undergone clonal expansion by week 6.

Autoimmune disease history or systemic immunosuppression led to patient exclusion. Sequencing used immunoSEQ multiplex PCR; TCRdb keeps in-frame clones, though not all of them. The repertoire includes around 15,000 clones, around 75% of them detected once, and 30% to 45% sits in the top ten. Of note for this clone: As yet, its antigen is unknown.

Germline values: CDR1 SGDLS, CDR2 YYNGEE. V lost 1 base and J 0 bases, leaving 9 bases between the germline ends. CDR3 size: 15 residues. The material sequenced was CD4+ or CD8+ T cells sorted from blood, taken in a trial of the OX40 agonist ivuxolimab. The chain uses TRBV9 and TRBJ2-3; TRBD2 might be the D (5 bases). The sequence came from an adult with an advanced solid tumor such as melanoma, head and neck, liver or kidney cancer. The CDR3 loop is CASSVYGGSTDTQYF. The DNA for the CDR3 is TGTGCCAGCAGCGTATACGGCGGGAGCACAGATACGCAGTATTTT.